Listed here are 18 T cell receptor beta chains from one sample, sequenced in a study of a mutant IDH1 vaccine in newly diagnosed glioma. Method: immunoSEQ multiplex PCR; TCRdb's copy keeps in-frame clones and lacks some. The sample has approximately 80,000 clones; 91% are singletons. Antigens of these TCRs are unknown. Described time point: week 5, during vaccination. One vaccine dose held 300 ug of mutant IDH1 20-mer peptide and came with topical imiquimod. This specimen was PBMCs, taken from a glioma patient whose treatment included an IDH1 peptide vaccine. The receptor set was obtained from a woman in her forties or fifties with glioma.

The chain links TRBV7-3 to TRBJ2-2, with TRBD2 identical over 8 bases. Germline CDR1 SGHTA, CDR2 FQGTGA. The junction had 6 bases not matched to a gene; V was cut back by 5 bases and J by 7 bases. The CDR3 has 14 residues. DNA for the CDR3: TGTGCCAGCAGCCCCAAGCGGGGGAACGGGGAGCTGTTTTTT. It codes for CASSPKRGNGELFF.

This clone occurred a few times. The CDR3 sequence is CASSPWTGDGQPQHF. CDR3 coding DNA: TGCGCCAGCAGCCCCTGGACAGGGGACGGCCAGCCCCAGCATTTT. The chain uses TRBV5-1 and TRBJ1-5; 9 bases align to TRBD1. V dropped 4 bases and J dropped 7; count of bases not matched to a gene: 9. This CDR3 is built from 15 residues. Germline V gene lookup returns CDR1 SGHRS and CDR2 YFSETQ.

V is TRBV6-6 and J is TRBJ1-6; D is undetermined. V gave up 6 bases and J gave up 13 bases, with 13 bases separating them. Germline CDR1 and CDR2: MNHNY and SVGAGI (reference sequence). This CDR3 region has 12 residues. The CDR3 region has the DNA TGTGCCAGCAGCTCCGGATCACGCCCCCTCCACTTT. Encoded protein: CASSSGSRPLHF.

The rearrangement links TRBV27 to TRBJ2-5, with 11 positions matching TRBD2. The J call may be faulty, since TRBJ2-7 better matches the DNA end. CDR1 is MNHEY and CDR2 is SMNVEV in the germline V gene (reference sequence). CDR3 length: 13 amino acids. In DNA, the CDR3 is TGTGCCACCTCACTAGCGGGAGAGTACGAGCAGTACTTC. Translated: CATSLAGEYEQYF.

The gene calls are TRBV28 and TRBJ1-6; D not certain. This CDR3 region has 14 residues. Per germline, CDR1 MDHEN and CDR2 SYDVKM. V shed 1 base and J shed 6 bases, with 7 bases lying between them. CDR3 DNA: TGTGCCAGCAGTTTATTAAGGGTTAATTCACCCCTCCACTTT. Encoded protein: CASSLLRVNSPLHF.

This rearrangement joins TRBV11-2 to TRBJ2-5; 12 positions agree with TRBD1. V shed 4 bases, J shed 6 bases, and the junction held 18 bases outside the gene matches. This CDR3 region has 19 residues. Germline V gene lookup returns CDR1 SGHAT and CDR2 FQNNGV. The CDR3 nucleotides read TGTGCCAGCAGCTCCTTTTTGATGGAGGGACAGGGGGCGATGAAGACCCAGTACTTC. It specifies CASSSFLMEGQGAMKTQYF.

This chain uses TRBV7-3 with TRBJ2-3, with D possibly matching TRBD1 (6 bases). Trimming cost V 4 bases and J 4 bases, with 9 bases left between them. The CDR3 has 13 residues. In germline, CDR1 is SGHTA, CDR2 FQGTGA. CDR3 in DNA: TGTGCCAGCAGCTATACAGGGCCAGATACGCAGTATTTT. Translation gives CASSYTGPDTQYF.

The V and J genes are TRBV29-1 and TRBJ2-1; 10 bases line up with TRBD1. Germline V gene lookup returns CDR1 SQVTM and CDR2 ANQGSEA. The CDR3 totals 14 residues. J gave up 8 bases and V 6 bases, and 10 bases lay outside the gene matches. The CDR3 sequence: CSVDGTGVGHEQFF. CDR3 sequence (DNA): TGCAGCGTCGACGGGACAGGGGTAGGCCATGAGCAGTTCTTC.

This chain uses TRBV19 with TRBJ2-1; no reliable D call. Germline CDR1 is LNHDA and CDR2 is SQIVND (reference sequence). The length of the CDR3 is 13 residues. Trimming shortened V by 3 bases and J by 10 bases, and 13 bases separated the two germline ends. In DNA form, the CDR3 reads TGTGCCAGTAGTATCAAACTCCCCCGGGAGCAGTTCTTC. Translating gives CASSIKLPREQFF.

The chain employs TRBV27 and TRBJ2-5; 8 bases align to TRBD1. Germline CDR1 is MNHEY and CDR2 is SMNVEV (reference sequence). The CDR3 extends over 14 amino acids. Germline trimming cut 5 bases from V and 5 bases from J; bases unmatched to any gene: 7. CDR3 coding DNA: TGTGCCAGCAGTAAAGACAGGGGATGGGAGACCCAGTACTTC. Protein sequence: CASSKDRGWETQYF.

The V and J genes are TRBV7-2 and TRBJ2-1; a weak D match, TRBD2 (5 bases). The V end lost 3 bases, the J end lost 0 bases, and 9 bases lay between the germline ends. Germline-derived CDR1 and CDR2 are SGHTA and FQGNSA. This CDR3 contains 15 residues. CDR3 sequence (DNA): TGTGCCAGCAGCTTCGGGAATCCCTCCTACAATGAGCAGTTCTTC. It translates to CASSFGNPSYNEQFF.

The J gene is TRBJ2-5, the V gene TRBV29-1; a possible D gene is TRBD2 (6 bases). The V and J ends lost 6 bases and 1 base respectively, with 12 bases between them. CDR1 is SQVTM, CDR2 ANQGSEA, per germline. CDR3 length: 13 residues. This CDR3 is CSVVAVGQETQYF. CDR3 nucleotides: TGCAGCGTGGTAGCGGTCGGCCAAGAGACCCAGTACTTC.

The chain couples TRBV7-9 to TRBJ2-1, with D perhaps TRBD1 or TRBD2 (5 bases each). V was cut by 5 bases and J by 15 bases, with 20 bases left in between. This CDR3 has 13 amino acids. Germline CDR1 and CDR2: SEHNR and FQNEAQ (reference sequence). This CDR3 is CASSLGEQEVMFF. CDR3 coding DNA: TGTGCCAGCAGCCTAGGGGAACAGGAGGTTATGTTCTTC.

J is TRBJ2-3 and V is TRBV5-5; D is ambiguous. Germline V gives CDR1 SGHKS, CDR2 YYEKEE (reference sequence). V gave up 1 base and J gave up 2 bases, with 5 bases separating them. The length of the CDR3 is 13 residues. The CDR3 region has the DNA TGTGCCAGCAGCTTGTGGCACACAGATACGCAGTATTTT. It codes for CASSLWHTDTQYF.

This chain connects TRBV10-3 to TRBJ1-2; TRBD1 agrees at 12 bases. Unmatched junction bases numbered 9, after V lost 3 bases and J lost 7 bases. From germline, CDR1 is ENHRY and CDR2 SYGVKD. The CDR3 is made up of 16 amino acids. The CDR3 spells CAISDGLGTGGFGYTF. In nucleotides, the CDR3 is TGTGCCATCAGTGATGGGTTGGGGACAGGGGGCTTTGGCTACACCTTC.

The CDR3 region is CAWNRGTTYEQYF. DNA of the CDR3: TGTGCCTGGAACAGAGGGACTACCTACGAGCAGTACTTC. V and J are TRBV30 and TRBJ2-7; 7 nucleotides agree with TRBD2. The ends lost 4 bases at V and 2 bases at J; junction bases unmatched: 5. The CDR3 contains 13 residues. Germline lookup yields CDR1 GTSNPN and CDR2 SVGIG (reference sequence).

The chain links TRBV7-6 to TRBJ2-2; 8 positions agree with TRBD2. In germline, CDR1 is SGHVS, CDR2 FNYEAQ. V was pared by 5 bases and J by 5 bases, with 10 bases of the junction left unmatched. The CDR3 is 16 amino acids. The CDR3 loop reads CASSPIAGWDTGELFF. DNA for the CDR3: TGTGCCAGCAGCCCCATAGCGGGATGGGATACCGGGGAGCTGTTTTTT.

The chain combines TRBV10-3 with TRBJ1-3; D perhaps matches TRBD1 (6 bases). Trimming shortened V by 10 bases and J by 4 bases, and 14 bases separated the two germline ends. Germline assignment: CDR1 ENHRY and CDR2 SYGVKD. The CDR3 covers 13 residues. In DNA form, the CDR3 reads TGTGCCACCAGGGGTCCTCCCGGAAACACCATATATTTT. This encodes CATRGPPGNTIYF.